This T cell receptor beta chain derives from a study of T cells after yellow fever vaccination. The CDR3 extends over 16 amino acids. Germline values: CDR1 SGHTA, CDR2 FQGNSA. V lost 4 bases to trimming and J lost 0 bases; unmatched junction nucleotides: 9. This clonotype appeared a few times. TCRdb used MiXCR to reprocess the 5' RACE reads, holding one entry per CDR3 protein. Of some 670,000 distinct CDR3 sequences detected, around an eighth appear once; the ten largest clones hold around 14%. The sequences come from PBMCs, collected on the day of the yellow fever booster vaccination. J is TRBJ2-7 and V is TRBV7-2; 7 bases map to TRBD1. The TCR sequence derives from a young man who received the YFV17D yellow fever vaccine. This chain's CDR3 is CASSSPPTGVSYEQYF. In nucleotides, the CDR3 is TGTGCCAGCAGCTCCCCCCCCACAGGGGTCTCCTACGAGCAGTACTTC.